The rows below give T cell receptor beta chains drawn from one sample of a study of shared clonotypes between healthy human individuals. Clones were sequenced by immunoSEQ multiplex PCR, and TCRdb holds only the in-frame ones, with some missing. Of about 2.2 million clones in the sample, approximately 92% are singletons; the top ten hold less than 2%. What was sequenced was naive CD8+ T cells from PBMCs. The receptor set was obtained from a man aged 18 to 35 in good health. Some clones in this sample may be carry-over from other donors' samples. Each CDR3 is given with its conserved first and last residue. D genes are given only for firm matches. Clone size is not always given. Where it is, it says once, few, many or a class for expanded clones.

>TRBV11-2|-|-|TRBJ2-1
TGTGCCAGCAGCCCTACTTGGGGCCAGAACAATGAGCAGTTCTTC
CASSPTWGQNNEQFF
>TRBV7-3|-|TRBD2|TRBJ2-1
TGTGCCAGCACCATTAGCGGGAGAGAACTCCCGTTCTTC
CASTISGRELPFF
>TRBV27|-|-|TRBJ2-7
TGTGCCAGCACCCCCCTCGGTCCACAGTACTACGAGCAGTACTTC
CASTPLGPQYYEQYF
>TRBV5-1|-|-|TRBJ1-2
TGCGCCAGCAGCTTGGGGCAGGGGTTGGTCTATGGCTACACCTTC
CASSLGQGLVYGYTF
>TRBV28|-|TRBD2|TRBJ2-2
TGTGCCAGCGGAGAGACTAGCGGGAGAGTAACCGGGGAGCTGTTTTTT
CASGETSGRVTGELFF
>TRBV5-1|-|-|TRBJ2-7
TGCGCCAGCAGCCCCAGTGAGGGGATTTTCTACGAGCAGTACTTC
CASSPSEGIFYEQYF
>TRBV19|-|-|TRBJ1-5
TGTGCCAGTAGTACAACAGGGTTTTTGAGCAATCAGCCCCAGCATTTT
CASSTTGFLSNQPQHF
>TRBV9|-|TRBD1|TRBJ1-1
TGTGCCAGCAGCGAAGACAGGACAGGGAACACTGAAGCTTTCTTT
CASSEDRTGNTEAFF
>TRBV6-5|-|TRBD1|TRBJ2-5
TGTGCCAGCAGTTCAGGGGGCGGAGAGACCCAGTACTTC
CASSSGGGETQYF
>TRBV5-1|-|-|TRBJ2-7
TGCGCCAGCAGCTTGGGTGCGACTCTGTACGAGCAGTACTTC
CASSLGATLYEQYF
>TRBV29-1|-|TRBD2|TRBJ2-3
TGCAGCGTTGCCGGGACTAGCGGGAGGTTGGGCACAGATACGCAGTATTTT
CSVAGTSGRLGTDTQYF
>TRBV4-1|-|-|TRBJ2-1
TGCGCCAGCAGCCGCCCGTTGGGGACGACTGGAGATGAGCAGTTCTTC
CASSRPLGTTGDEQFF
>TRBV7-9|-|TRBD1|TRBJ2-7
TGTGCCAGCAGCCCCTTACAGGGGGCCCTGGGGGAGCAGTACTTC
CASSPLQGALGEQYF
>TRBV11-2|few|TRBD1|TRBJ1-2
TGTGCCAGCAGGGCCTTAAGGGGGCATAGGGGCTACACCTTC
CASRALRGHRGYTF
>TRBV7-2|-|-|TRBJ1-4
TGTGCCAGCAGCTCCCGTCGGGGGGGTCTTGAAAAACTGTTTTTT
CASSSRRGGLEKLFF
>TRBV25-1|-|TRBD1|TRBJ1-2
TGTGCCAGCAGTGACTTAGAAACGGACAGGGTACTAGCGGGCTACACCTTC
CASSDLETDRVLAGYTF
>TRBV5-1|-|-|TRBJ1-1
TGCGCCAGCAGTTACGACGCTGCGAACACTGAAGCTTTCTTT
CASSYDAANTEAFF
>TRBV18|-|-|TRBJ2-1
TGTGCCAGCTCACCACCGGCCTACACTTACAATGAGCAGTTCTTC
CASSPPAYTYNEQFF
>TRBV5-1|-|TRBD1|TRBJ2-2
TGCGCCAGCAGCTTCCGACAGGGGGACACCGGGGAGCTGTTTTTT
CASSFRQGDTGELFF
>TRBV7-9|-|TRBD1|TRBJ2-7
TGTGCCAGCAGCCATAGGGACAGTCCCTACGAGCAGTACTTC
CASSHRDSPYEQYF
>TRBV28|-|-|TRBJ1-6
TGTGCCAGCAGCCCCGCCGCCAGAGGGTCACCCCTCCACTTT
CASSPAARGSPLHF
>TRBV27|once|-|TRBJ2-1
TGTGCCAGCAGTTCCCAGGGGATGTACTACAATGAGCAGTTCTTC
CASSSQGMYYNEQFF
>TRBV11-2|-|-|TRBJ2-7
TGTGCCAGCAGTCAGGGTACCCCCTACGAGCAGTACTTC
CASSQGTPYEQYF
>TRBV11-2|-|-|TRBJ2-4
TGTGCCAGCAGCTTAGATGTTCGTTGGGGTGCCATAGCCAAAAACATTCAGTACTTC
CASSLDVRWGAIAKNIQYF
>TRBV5-6|-|TRBD2|TRBJ2-7
TGTGCCAGCAGCTTGGGCCAGCGGGGATACGAGCAGTACTTC
CASSLGQRGYEQYF
>TRBV11-3|-|TRBD2|TRBJ2-2
TGTGCCAGCAGCTTTGGTCTAGCGGGACGTCGCACCGGGGAGCTGTTTTTT
CASSFGLAGRRTGELFF
>TRBV6-5|-|TRBD2|TRBJ2-2
TGTGCCAGCAGTGTAGCGGGAAGCACCGGGGAGCTGTTTTTT
CASSVAGSTGELFF
>TRBV5-4|-|-|TRBJ2-5
TGTGCCAGCAGCCACAGGACGGTGGGAGAGACCCAGTACTTC
CASSHRTVGETQYF
>TRBV7-9|-|TRBD2|TRBJ2-3
TGTGCCAGCAGCTCCCGGGGGGTCACAGATACGCAGTATTTT
CASSSRGVTDTQYF
>TRBV30|-|-|TRBJ1-3
TGTGCCTGGAGTGTAGACCCGACAGACTCTGGAAACACCATATATTTT
CAWSVDPTDSGNTIYF
>TRBV7-6|-|TRBD2|TRBJ2-1
TGTGCCAGCAGCTTAGAGGCGGGAGACTCCTACAATGAGCAGTTCTTC
CASSLEAGDSYNEQFF
>TRBV19|-|TRBD1|TRBJ2-7
TGTGCCAGTAGTATAACACAGGGGGCCGGGCGCGAGCAGTACTTC
CASSITQGAGREQYF
>TRBV28|-|TRBD1|TRBJ1-5
TGTGCCAGCACCCGTGACAGGGATAGCAATCAGCCCCAGCATTTT
CASTRDRDSNQPQHF
>TRBV4-1|-|-|TRBJ2-7
TGCGCCAGCAGCCTAGGGACACGCCGAGAGCAGTACTTC
CASSLGTRREQYF
>TRBV4-2|-|TRBD1|TRBJ2-5
TGTGCCAGCAGCCAAGAAGGGGTCATCCGGACAGGGGAGACCCAGTACTTC
CASSQEGVIRTGETQYF
>TRBV28|-|-|TRBJ2-7
TGTGCCAGCGGTCAGGGCGGAGATTACGAGCAGTACTTC
CASGQGGDYEQYF
>TRBV5-5|-|TRBD1|TRBJ1-5
TGTGCCAGCAGCTCCGAACGGACAGGGTCCAATCAGCCCCAGCATTTT
CASSSERTGSNQPQHF
>TRBV7-3|-|-|TRBJ2-1
TGTGCCAGCAGCTTAGGCCCCGGAGGGGGAGCCTACAATGAGCAGTTCTTC
CASSLGPGGGAYNEQFF
>TRBV6-1|-|-|TRBJ1-2
TGTGCCAGCAGTGAAATTAGACGTTATGGCTACACCTTC
CASSEIRRYGYTF
>TRBV5-1|once|-|TRBJ2-7
TGCGCCAGCAGACCTGACTTCAACTCCTACGAGCAGTACTTC
CASRPDFNSYEQYF
>TRBV20-1|-|-|TRBJ2-1
TGCAGTGCTAGAGTAGCAGGTGAGCAGTTCTTC
CSARVAGEQFF
>TRBV7-8|-|-|TRBJ1-1
TGTGCCAGCAGCTTGGGGGGGCGGACTGAAGCTTTCTTT
CASSLGGRTEAFF
>TRBV11-2|-|-|TRBJ2-7
TGTGCCAGCAGCTTAGATTTATACGAGCAGTACTTC
CASSLDLYEQYF
>TRBV29-1|-|TRBD2|TRBJ2-1
TGCAGCGTGGCGATAGCGGGTCAGCAGTTCTTC
CSVAIAGQQFF
>TRBV9|-|-|TRBJ1-1
TGTGCCAGCAGCCCTGGGGGGAGGGCTGAAGCTTTCTTT
CASSPGGRAEAFF
>TRBV27|-|-|TRBJ1-2
TGTGCCAGCAGTTTCCTGCCGCCCTATGGCTACACCTTC
CASSFLPPYGYTF
>TRBV7-8|-|TRBD2|TRBJ2-2
TGTGCCAGCAGCCGGACTAGCGGGATTCCCGGGGAGCTGTTTTTT
CASSRTSGIPGELFF
>TRBV28|-|TRBD2|TRBJ2-2
TGTGCCAGCAGTTCTCGGCTAGCGGCAGACCCGAACACCGGGGAGCTGTTTTTT
CASSSRLAADPNTGELFF
>TRBV29-1|-|-|TRBJ2-3
TGCAGCGGCGACAGTGGGGATAGCACAGATACGCAGTATTTT
CSGDSGDSTDTQYF
>TRBV7-2|-|TRBD1|TRBJ2-3
TGTGCCAGCAGCATTACCCCCGGGACAGGAGATGCAGATACGCAGTATTTT
CASSITPGTGDADTQYF
>TRBV7-2|-|-|TRBJ2-7
TGTGCCAGCAGCTCAGGGTTAGGAACCTACGAGCAGTACTTC
CASSSGLGTYEQYF
>TRBV13|once|TRBD1|TRBJ1-2
TGTGCCAGCAGCTCCGGGACAGGGAGACTCGGCTACACCTTC
CASSSGTGRLGYTF
>TRBV10-3|-|-|TRBJ1-2
TGTGCCATCAGTGAGAGGGGAGGACCCTATGGCTACACCTTC
CAISERGGPYGYTF
>TRBV28|-|-|TRBJ2-7
TGTGCCAGCAGTACGGGACGGTCCTACGAGCAGTACTTC
CASSTGRSYEQYF
>TRBV11-1|-|-|TRBJ2-6
TGTGCCAGCAGTCAACGGACACAGTCAGGGCCTGGGGCCAACGTCCTGACTTTC
CASSQRTQSGPGANVLTF